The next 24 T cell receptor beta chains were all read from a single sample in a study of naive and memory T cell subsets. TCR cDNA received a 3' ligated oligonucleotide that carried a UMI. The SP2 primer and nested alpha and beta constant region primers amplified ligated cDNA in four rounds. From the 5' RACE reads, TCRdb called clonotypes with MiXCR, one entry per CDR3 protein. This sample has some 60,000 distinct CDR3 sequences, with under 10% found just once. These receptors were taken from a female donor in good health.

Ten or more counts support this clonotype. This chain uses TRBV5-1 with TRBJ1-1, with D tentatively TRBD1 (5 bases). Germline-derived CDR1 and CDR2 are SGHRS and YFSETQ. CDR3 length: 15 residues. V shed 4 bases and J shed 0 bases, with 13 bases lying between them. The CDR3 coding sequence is TGCGCCAGCAGCACCCGGACAAGCATGAACACTGAAGCTTTCTTT. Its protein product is CASSTRTSMNTEAFF.

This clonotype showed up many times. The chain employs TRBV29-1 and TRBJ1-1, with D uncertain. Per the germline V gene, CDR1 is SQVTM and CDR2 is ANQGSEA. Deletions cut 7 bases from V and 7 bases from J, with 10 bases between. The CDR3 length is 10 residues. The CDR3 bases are TGCAGCGCGGGCCACCTTGAAGCTTTCTTT. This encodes CSAGHLEAFF.

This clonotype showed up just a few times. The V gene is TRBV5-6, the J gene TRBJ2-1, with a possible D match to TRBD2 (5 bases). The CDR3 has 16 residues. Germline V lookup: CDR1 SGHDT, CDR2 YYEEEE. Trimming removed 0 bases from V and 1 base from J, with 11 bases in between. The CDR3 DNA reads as TGTGCCAGCAGCTTGGAACTAGAGGCATCCTACAATGAGCAGTTCTTC. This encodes CASSLELEASYNEQFF.

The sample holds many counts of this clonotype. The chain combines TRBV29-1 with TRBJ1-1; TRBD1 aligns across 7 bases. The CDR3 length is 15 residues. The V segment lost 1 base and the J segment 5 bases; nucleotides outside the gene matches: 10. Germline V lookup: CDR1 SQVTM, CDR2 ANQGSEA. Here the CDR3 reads CSVEGNRGGETEAFF. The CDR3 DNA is TGCAGCGTTGAAGGAAACAGGGGAGGGGAGACTGAAGCTTTCTTT. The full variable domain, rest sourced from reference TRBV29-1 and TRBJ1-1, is SAVISQKPSRDICQRGTSLTIQCQVDSQVTMMFWYRQQPGQSLTLIATANQGSEATYESGFVIDKFPISRPNLTFSTLTVSNMSPEDSSIYLCSVEGNRGGETEAFFGQGTRLTVV.

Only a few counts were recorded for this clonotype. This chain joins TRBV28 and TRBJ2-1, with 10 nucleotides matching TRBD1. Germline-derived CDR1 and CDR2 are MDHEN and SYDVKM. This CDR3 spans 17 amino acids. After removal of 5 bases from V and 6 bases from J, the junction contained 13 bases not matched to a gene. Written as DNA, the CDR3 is TGTGCCAGCAGTCCTCCCCCAGGGACAGGGGAGGGCAATGAGCAGTTCTTC. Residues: CASSPPPGTGEGNEQFF. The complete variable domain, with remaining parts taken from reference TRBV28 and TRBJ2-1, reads DVKVTQSSRYLVKRTGEKVFLECVQDMDHENMFWYRQDPGLGLRLIYFSYDVKMKEKGDIPEGYSVSREKKERFSLILESASTNQTSMYLCASSPPPGTGEGNEQFFGPGTRLTVL.

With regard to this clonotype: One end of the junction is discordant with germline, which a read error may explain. CDR3 DNA: TGTACCAGCAGCTTAGGCGGTGGAAGCTCCTACGAGCAGTACTTC. This gives the protein CTSSLGGGSSYEQYF. The rearrangement joins TRBV7-9 to TRBJ2-7; D gene unclear. Germline V lookup: CDR1 SEHNR, CDR2 FQNEAQ (reference sequence). The CDR3 length is 15 residues.

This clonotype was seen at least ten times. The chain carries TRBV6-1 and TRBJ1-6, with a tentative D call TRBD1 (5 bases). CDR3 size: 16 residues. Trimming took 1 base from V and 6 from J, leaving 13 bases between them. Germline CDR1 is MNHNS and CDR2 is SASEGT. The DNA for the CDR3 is TGTGCCAGCAGTGAAGAGGGGAGCATCCCTAATTCACCCCTCCACTTT. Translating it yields CASSEEGSIPNSPLHF.

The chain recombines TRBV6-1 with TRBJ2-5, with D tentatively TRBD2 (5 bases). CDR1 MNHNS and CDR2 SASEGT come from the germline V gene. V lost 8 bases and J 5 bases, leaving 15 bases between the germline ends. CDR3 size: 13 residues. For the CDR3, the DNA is TGTGCCAGCGCCGGTGCGGGCCGGGAGACCCAGTACTTC. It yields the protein CASAGAGRETQYF.

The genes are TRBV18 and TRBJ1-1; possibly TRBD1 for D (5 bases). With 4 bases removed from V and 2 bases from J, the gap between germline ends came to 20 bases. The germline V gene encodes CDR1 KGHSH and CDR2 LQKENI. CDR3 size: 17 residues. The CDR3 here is CASSRTGLFQSNTEAFF. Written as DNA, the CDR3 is TGTGCCAGCTCACGTACAGGATTGTTCCAGTCAAACACTGAAGCTTTCTTT.

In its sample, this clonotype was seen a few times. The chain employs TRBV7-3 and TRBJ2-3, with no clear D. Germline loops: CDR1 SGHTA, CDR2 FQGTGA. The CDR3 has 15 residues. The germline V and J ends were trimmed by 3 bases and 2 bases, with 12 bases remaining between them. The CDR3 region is CASSLGVSVTDTQYF. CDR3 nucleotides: TGTGCCAGCAGCTTGGGCGTATCCGTCACAGATACGCAGTATTTT. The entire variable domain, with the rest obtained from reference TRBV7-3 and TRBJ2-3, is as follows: GAGVSQTPSNKVTEKGKYVELRCDPISGHTALYWYRQSLGQGPEFLIYFQGTGAADDSGLPNDRFFAVRPEGSVSTLKIQRTERGDSAVYLCASSLGVSVTDTQYFGPGTRLTVL.

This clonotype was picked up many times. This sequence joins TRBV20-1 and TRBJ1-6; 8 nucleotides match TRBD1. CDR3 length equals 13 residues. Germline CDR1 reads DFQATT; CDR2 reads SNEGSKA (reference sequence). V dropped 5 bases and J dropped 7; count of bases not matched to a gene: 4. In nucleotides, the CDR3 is TGCAGTGCTCGGACAGGGAGCAATTCACCCCTCCACTTT. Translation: CSARTGSNSPLHF.

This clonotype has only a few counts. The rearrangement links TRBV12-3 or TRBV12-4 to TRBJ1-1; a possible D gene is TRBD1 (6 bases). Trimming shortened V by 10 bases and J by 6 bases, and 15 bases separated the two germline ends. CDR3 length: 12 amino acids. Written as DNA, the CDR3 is TGTGCCAACACAGGGCCAGGTCCTGAAGCTTTCTTT. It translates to CANTGPGPEAFF.

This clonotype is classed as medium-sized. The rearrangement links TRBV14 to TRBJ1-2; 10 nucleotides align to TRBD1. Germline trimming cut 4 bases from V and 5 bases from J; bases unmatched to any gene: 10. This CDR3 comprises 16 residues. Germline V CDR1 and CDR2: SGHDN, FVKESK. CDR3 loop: CASSPSDRGHVYGYTF. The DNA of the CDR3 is TGTGCCAGCAGCCCCTCTGACAGGGGGCATGTGTATGGCTACACCTTC.

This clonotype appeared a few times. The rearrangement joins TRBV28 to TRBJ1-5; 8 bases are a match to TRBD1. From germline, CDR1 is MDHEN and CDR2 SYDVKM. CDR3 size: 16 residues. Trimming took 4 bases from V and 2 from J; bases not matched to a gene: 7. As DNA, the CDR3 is TGTGCCAGCAGTTCGAGCTCAGGGGGCGGCAATCAGCCCCAGCATTTT. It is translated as CASSSSSGGGNQPQHF.

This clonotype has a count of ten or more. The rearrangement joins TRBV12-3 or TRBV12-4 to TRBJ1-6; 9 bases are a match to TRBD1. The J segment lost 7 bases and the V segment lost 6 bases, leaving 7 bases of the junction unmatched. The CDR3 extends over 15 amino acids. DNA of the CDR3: TGTGCCAGCAGCCTCGGGACAGGGCAGAATTCACCCCTCCACTTT. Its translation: CASSLGTGQNSPLHF.

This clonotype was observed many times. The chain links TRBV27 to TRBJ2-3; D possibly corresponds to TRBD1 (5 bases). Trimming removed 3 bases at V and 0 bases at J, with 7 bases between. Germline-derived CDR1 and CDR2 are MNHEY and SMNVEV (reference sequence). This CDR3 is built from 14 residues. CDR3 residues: CASSLGLSTDTQYF. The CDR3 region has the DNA TGTGCCAGCAGTTTGGGGCTAAGCACAGATACGCAGTATTTT.

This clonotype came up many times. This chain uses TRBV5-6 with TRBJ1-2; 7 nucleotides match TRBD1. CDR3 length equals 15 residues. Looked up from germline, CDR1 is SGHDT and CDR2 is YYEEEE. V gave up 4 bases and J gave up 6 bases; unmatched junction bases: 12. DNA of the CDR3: TGTGCCAGCAGCCTGAGACAGGGACAAGTGAATGGCTACACCTTC. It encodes CASSLRQGQVNGYTF.

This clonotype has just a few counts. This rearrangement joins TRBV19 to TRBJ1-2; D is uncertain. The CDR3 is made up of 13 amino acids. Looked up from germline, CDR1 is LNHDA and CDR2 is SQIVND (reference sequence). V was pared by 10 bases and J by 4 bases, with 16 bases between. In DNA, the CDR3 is TGTGCCACCCACAGCCTAGCTAGCTATGGCTACACCTTC. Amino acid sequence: CATHSLASYGYTF.

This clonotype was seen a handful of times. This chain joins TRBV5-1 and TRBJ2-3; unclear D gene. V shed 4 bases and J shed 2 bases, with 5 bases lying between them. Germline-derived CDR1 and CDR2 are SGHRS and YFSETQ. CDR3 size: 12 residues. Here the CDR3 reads CASSESTDTQYF. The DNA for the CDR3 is TGCGCCAGCAGCGAATCCACAGATACGCAGTATTTT.

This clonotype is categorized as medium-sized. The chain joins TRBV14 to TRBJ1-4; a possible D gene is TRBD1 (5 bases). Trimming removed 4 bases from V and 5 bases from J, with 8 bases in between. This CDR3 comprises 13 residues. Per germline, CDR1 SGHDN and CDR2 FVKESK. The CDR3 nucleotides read TGTGCCAGCAGCCGAGGGGTAAATGAAAAACTGTTTTTT. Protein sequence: CASSRGVNEKLFF.

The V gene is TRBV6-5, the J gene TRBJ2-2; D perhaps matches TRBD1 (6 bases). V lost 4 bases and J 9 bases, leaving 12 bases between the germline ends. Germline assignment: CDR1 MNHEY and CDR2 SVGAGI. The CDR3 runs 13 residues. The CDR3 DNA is TGTGCCAGCAGTTCGACAGGTTCCAGGGAGCTGTTTTTT. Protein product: CASSSTGSRELFF.

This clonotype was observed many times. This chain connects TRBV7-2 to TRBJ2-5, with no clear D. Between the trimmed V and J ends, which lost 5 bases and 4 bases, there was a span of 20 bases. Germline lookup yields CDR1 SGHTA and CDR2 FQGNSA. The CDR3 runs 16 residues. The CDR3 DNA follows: TGTGCCAGCAGCCTATCCCGGTCGGGTAAGGCAGAGACCCAGTACTTC. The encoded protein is CASSLSRSGKAETQYF.

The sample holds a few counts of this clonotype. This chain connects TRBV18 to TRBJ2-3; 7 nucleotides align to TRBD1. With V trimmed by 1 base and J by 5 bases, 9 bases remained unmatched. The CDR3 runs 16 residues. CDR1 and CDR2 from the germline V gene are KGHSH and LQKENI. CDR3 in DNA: TGTGCCAGCTCACCACGTAGGACAGGCACGGAAGATACGCAGTATTTT. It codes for CASSPRRTGTEDTQYF.

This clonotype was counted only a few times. CDR3 protein: CASCEAGGRRNIQYF. CDR3 DNA: TGTGCCAGCTGCGAAGCGGGGGGGCGCAGAAACATTCAGTACTTC. The genes are TRBV6-1 and TRBJ2-4, with 10 bases lining up with TRBD2. The CDR3 runs 15 residues. Trimming cost V 8 bases and J 6 bases; bases outside gene matches: 10. The germline V gene has CDR1 MNHNS and CDR2 SASEGT.